This record covers a single T cell receptor (beta chain). This clonotype came up a few times. Its antigen is not yet known. Base qualities are not provided; no much larger clone lies one nucleotide away. The record originates from a study of T-cell reconstitution after alpha-beta-depleted transplantation in children listed by TCRdb under 2016. Regarding the research as a whole: Using TCR repertoire profiling, the study followed T-cell immune reconstitution in a quantitative way in children after TCRalphabeta/CD19-depleted allogeneic hematopoietic cell transplantation.

What the study reported, not specific to this receptor: Apparently early alphabetaT-cell count recovery about two months after transplant reportedly relied on only several hundred rapidly expanded clones derived from non-depleted graft cells. Hyperexpanded clone frequencies declined over subsequent months; after one year, T-cell counts and TCRbeta diversity were mostly attributed to newly produced T cells. The high TCRbeta diversity at day 60 in some patients was ascribed to recipient T cells and intrathymic progenitors that had survived conditioning.

CDR1 and CDR2, looked up from the germline V gene (reference sequence), are SSHAT and FNYEAQ. Including cysteine and phenylalanine, the CDR3 has 15 amino acids. Only the CDR3 region is kept as DNA, spanning 45 bases read in frame from base 1. Cut back by 1 base and 0 bases, the V and J ends lie 10 bases apart. Sample treatment or condition, as interpreted from the label and publication: allogeneic hematopoietic cell transplantation with graft depleted of TCRalphabeta T cells and CD19 B cells. TCRalphabeta/CD19-depleted allogeneic hematopoietic cell grafts were given to the transplant recipients, all of whom were children. Libraries were constructed by PCR. The run used an Illumina HiSeq 2500. TCR library preparation used molecular barcoding, with unique molecular identifiers applied to normalize quantification of the TCRbeta repertoire. TCRdb cleaned the public reads at Q25 with fastp, built clones with MiXCR and kept in-frame beta chains. Rows with a matching CDR3 protein are joined into one entry that keeps the most common DNA and genes. This sample gives about 1,000,000 distinct CDR3 sequences in total; about 29% of them show up just once. 28% of the sample comes from the top ten.

The V gene is TRBV7-7 and the J gene is TRBJ2-7; the D segment could be TRBD2, given 5 matching bases. Material: PBMCs, mostly from graft donor cells, obtained 360 days after TCRalphabeta/CD19-depleted stem cell transplant. This TCR was sampled from a boy under two years old who had a stem cell transplant for SCID, so the T cells may come from the graft donor. The CDR3 region has the sequence CASSLGFGSSYEQYF. The sequenced DNA: TGTGCCAGCAGCTTAGGTTTTGGGAGCTCCTACGAGCAGTACTTC.